The table lists the clone carrying this T cell receptor beta chain with a count of one. CDR3 size: 14 residues. Germline V CDR1 and CDR2: MGHRA, YSYEKL. Trimming removed 6 bases from V and 4 bases from J, with 14 bases in between. This specimen comes from a study of blood T cell repertoires in COVID-19. About the research overall: PBMCs, B-cell-depleted T cells, or T cells provided the cDNA or gDNA that made up the material.

The table came from immunoSEQ multiplex PCR; TCRdb's copy has only in-frame clones and leaves some out. The data show about 75,000 clones, with approximately 82% seen just once and 20% to 25% held by the top ten. The chain is built from TRBV4-1 and TRBJ2-3; tentatively, D is TRBD2 (7 bases). The sequence came from a woman in her fifties or sixties with acute or convalescent COVID-19. The sequenced sample consisted of peripheral blood. In DNA form, the CDR3 reads TGCGCCAGCAGGGACGGGGGGCCATCAGATACGCAGTATTTT. This translates into CASRDGGPSDTQYF.